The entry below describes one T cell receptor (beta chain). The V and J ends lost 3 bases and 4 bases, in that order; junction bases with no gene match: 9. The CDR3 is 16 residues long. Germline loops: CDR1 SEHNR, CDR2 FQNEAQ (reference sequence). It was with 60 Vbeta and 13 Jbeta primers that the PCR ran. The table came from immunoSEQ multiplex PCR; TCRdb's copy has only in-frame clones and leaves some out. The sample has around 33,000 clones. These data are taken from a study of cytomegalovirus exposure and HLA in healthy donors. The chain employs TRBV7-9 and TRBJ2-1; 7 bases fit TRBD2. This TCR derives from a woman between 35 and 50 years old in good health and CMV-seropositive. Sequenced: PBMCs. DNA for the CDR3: TGTGCCAGCAGCTTCCAGGGTCTAGCGGATTACAATGAGCAGTTCTTC. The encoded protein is CASSFQGLADYNEQFF.